Listed here are 2 T cell receptor beta chains from one sample, sequenced in a study of T cells in Graves' hyperthyroidism and ophthalmopathy. The CDR3 regions of TCR beta were amplified from RNA transcripts. The study used the HTBI primer set for a first-round RT-PCR of the TCR CDR3. From the multiplex PCR reads, TCRdb called clonotypes with MiXCR, one entry per CDR3 protein. The sample has 95,000 to 110,000 distinct CDR3 sequences, over 45% seen once. Sequenced: blood. These receptors all come from a man aged 35 to 55 with Graves' hyperthyroidism.

The sample holds a few counts of this clonotype. The chain is built from TRBV20-1 and TRBJ2-6; TRBD1 matches 9 bases. Trimming took 3 bases from V and 18 from J; bases not matched to a gene: 6. CDR1 DFQATT and CDR2 SNEGSKA come from the germline V gene (reference sequence). The CDR3 has 11 amino acids. The CDR3 region has the DNA TGCAGTGCTAGGGGGACAGGGTTGGGGACTTTC. This codes for CSARGTGLGTF.

This clonotype was counted at least ten times. The chain carries TRBV5-8 and TRBJ1-6, with 7 nucleotides matching TRBD1. This CDR3 has 14 amino acids. Germline loops: CDR1 SGHTS, CDR2 YDEGEE. The J segment lost 8 bases and the V segment lost 0 bases, leaving 2 bases of the junction unmatched. The CDR3 nucleotides are TGTGCCAGCAGCTTGGGGCAGGGGGATTCACCCCTCCACTTT. Amino acid sequence: CASSLGQGDSPLHF.